This T cell receptor (beta chain) emerged from a study of blood T cells in healthy people across ages. Using a J-beta primer mix together with a sample-barcoded 5' primer, a second PCR was run for about 6 to 12 cycles. TCRdb re-called the 5' RACE reads through MiXCR, storing one row per CDR3 protein. This sample carries about 970,000 distinct CDR3 sequences, roughly 51% of them seen once, and the ten largest clones take about 21%. CDR1 SGHDT and CDR2 YYEEEE come from the germline V gene. CDR3 size: 17 residues. The germline V and J ends were trimmed by 1 base and 10 bases, with 27 bases remaining between them.

Sequences were obtained from blood. The V call is TRBV5-6, the J call TRBJ2-7; TRBD1 or TRBD2 may be the D gene (5 bases each). The receptor was derived from a woman aged 60 to 75 in good health. The CDR3 DNA follows: TGTGCCAGCAGCTTGCGGCGGGTCGCCAACCTCCAAGGGGCCCAGTACTTC. Its translation: CASSLRRVANLQGAQYF.